The 9 T cell receptor beta chains in this list originate from one sample, sequenced in a study of blood T cell repertoires in COVID-19. Here immunoSEQ multiplex PCR was the method, and the copy in TCRdb shows in-frame clones only, minus some. The sample yields about 180,000 clones, more than 70% seen once. Sequencing was done on a sample of peripheral blood. The receptor source for this set is a person between 65 and 79 years old with COVID-19, enrolled during active disease.

V is TRBV4-1 and J is TRBJ1-6; a weak D match, TRBD1 (5 bases). The length of the CDR3 is 14 residues. Per germline, CDR1 MGHRA and CDR2 YSYEKL. With 1 base removed from V and 9 bases from J, the gap between germline ends came to 10 bases. The CDR3: CASSQGGGGSPLHF. The CDR3 DNA sequence: TGCGCCAGCAGCCAAGGCGGGGGGGGTTCACCCCTCCACTTT.

CDR3 nucleotides: TGCGCCAGCAGCCTGCAGGGGGCGGATCAGCCCCAGCATTTT. It encodes CASSLQGADQPQHF. The rearrangement uses TRBV4-1 and TRBJ1-5, with 8 bases lining up with TRBD1. Looked up from germline, CDR1 is MGHRA and CDR2 is YSYEKL. The length of the CDR3 is 14 residues. V was clipped by 4 bases and J by 5 bases; unmatched bases: 4.

The chain uses TRBV5-1 and TRBJ1-6; D is ambiguous. Trimming removed 2 bases at V and 0 bases at J, with 9 bases between. Germline CDR1 SGHRS, CDR2 YFSETQ. The CDR3 loop spans 16 amino acids. CDR3 loop: CASSFTGSSYNSPLHF. DNA for the CDR3: TGCGCCAGCAGCTTCACCGGGAGCTCCTATAATTCACCCCTCCACTTT. Filled out from reference TRBV5-1 and TRBJ1-6, the complete variable domain reads KAGVTQTPRYLIKTRGQQVTLSCSPISGHRSVSWYQQTPGQGLQFLFEYFSETQRNKGNFPGRFSGRQFSNSRSEMNVSTLELGDSALYLCASSFTGSSYNSPLHFGNGTRLTVT.

The chain couples TRBV4-3 to TRBJ2-7; D is unclear. Trimming removed 0 bases from V and 3 bases from J, with 18 bases in between. The CDR3 totals 17 residues. In germline, CDR1 is LGHNA, CDR2 YSLEER. CDR3 bases: TGCGCCAGCAGCCAAGATTCCCCCCTTGCCGGAGACTACGAGCAGTACTTC. It yields the protein CASSQDSPLAGDYEQYF.

The gene calls are TRBV4-1 and TRBJ2-1; TRBD1 matches at 11 bases. Per the germline V gene, CDR1 is MGHRA and CDR2 is YSYEKL. V dropped 4 bases and J dropped 8; count of bases not matched to a gene: 19. The CDR3 runs 19 residues. Here the CDR3 DNA reads TGCGCCAGCAGCCCAGGACCGTTTGCCGGGACAGGGGGTGGGGATGAGCAGTTCTTC. Its translation is CASSPGPFAGTGGGDEQFF.

This clone was counted once. The rearrangement links TRBV30 to TRBJ2-2; 10 bases map to TRBD2. Germline CDR1 and CDR2: GTSNPN and SVGIG (reference sequence). This CDR3 contains 15 residues. The junction had 8 bases not matched to a gene; V was cut back by 6 bases and J by 4 bases. This chain's CDR3 is CACIAGGFITGELFF. The DNA of the CDR3 is TGTGCCTGTATAGCGGGAGGTTTTATCACCGGGGAGCTGTTTTTT.

This clone came up a few times. J is TRBJ1-2 and V is TRBV24-1; D unclear. Trimming took off 6 bases at V and 2 bases at J, with 6 bases between the two ends. The CDR3 extends over 12 amino acids. Per germline, CDR1 KGHDR and CDR2 SFDVKD. CDR3 protein: CATSMSNYGYTF. The CDR3 coding sequence is TGTGCCACCAGTATGAGCAACTATGGCTACACCTTC.

CDR3 loop: CASRQGVHNSPLHF. As DNA, the CDR3 is TGTGCCAGCAGACAGGGAGTTCATAATTCACCCCTCCACTTT. The chain uses TRBV6-5 and TRBJ1-6; D is perhaps TRBD1 (6 bases). V lost 6 bases and J 5 bases, leaving 11 bases between the germline ends. The length of the CDR3 is 14 residues. Germline assignment: CDR1 MNHEY and CDR2 SVGAGI.

V is TRBV27 and J is TRBJ2-3, with D possibly TRBD1 on 6 matching bases. The CDR3 spans 16 residues. V was cut by 6 bases and J by 4 bases, with 20 bases left in between. CDR1 and CDR2 from the germline V gene are MNHEY and SMNVEV (reference sequence). The CDR3 DNA follows: TGTGCCAGCAGCTCCTTCCGCTTGGGGGCCCCAGATACGCAGTATTTT. Translating gives CASSSFRLGAPDTQYF.